According to its frequency, the clone carrying this T cell receptor (beta chain) is medium-sized. The antigen is unknown. The source of the sample is a study of CXCR3-negative and CXCR3-positive naive CD8 T cells. The study, taken as a whole, reports: Researchers report that CXCR3-positive naive cells carry more hydrophobic TRB CDR3s than CXCR3-negative naive cells.

Libraries of TRB cDNA were made by 5' RACE and carried UMIs. TCRdb reanalyzed the 5' RACE reads, giving one entry per CDR3 protein sequence and no DNA. This sample's clone table lists 5,000 to 6,500 distinct CDR3 sequences. The V gene's germline CDR1 is MNHEY and CDR2 SVGEGT. The CDR3 loop spans 14 amino acids. The sample was naive CXCR3+ CD8+ T cells from blood. As to subset: CD45RO-CCR7+CD27+CD95- naive CD8+ T cells expressing CXCR3 (TNR3+). The sequence came from a human donor in good health. Some clones in this sample may be carry-over from other donors' samples. The chain uses TRBV6-2 or TRBV6-3 and TRBJ1-1. The CDR3 sequence is CASRVITSNTEAFF.